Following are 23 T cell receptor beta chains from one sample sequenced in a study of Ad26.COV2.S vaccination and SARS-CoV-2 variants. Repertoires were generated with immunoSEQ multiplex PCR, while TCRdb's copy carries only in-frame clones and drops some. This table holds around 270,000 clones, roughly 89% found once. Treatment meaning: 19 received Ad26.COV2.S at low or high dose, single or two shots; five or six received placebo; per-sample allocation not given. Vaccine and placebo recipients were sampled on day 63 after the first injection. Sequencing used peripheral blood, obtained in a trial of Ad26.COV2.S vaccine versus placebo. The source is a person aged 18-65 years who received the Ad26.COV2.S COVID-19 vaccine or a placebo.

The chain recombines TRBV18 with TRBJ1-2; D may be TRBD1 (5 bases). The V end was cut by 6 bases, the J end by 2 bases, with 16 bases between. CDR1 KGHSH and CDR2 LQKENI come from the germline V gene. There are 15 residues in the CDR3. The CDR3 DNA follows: TGTGCCAGCTCCGGCACGGGACCCTCCAACTATGGCTACACCTTC. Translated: CASSGTGPSNYGYTF.

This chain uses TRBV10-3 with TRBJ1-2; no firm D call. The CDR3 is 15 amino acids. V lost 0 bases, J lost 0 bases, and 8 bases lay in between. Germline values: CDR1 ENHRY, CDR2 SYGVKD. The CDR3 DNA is TGTGCCATCAGTGAGTCGCCAGAGGCTAACTATGGCTACACCTTC. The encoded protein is CAISESPEANYGYTF.

The CDR3 loop reads CASTNQNTGELFF. The CDR3 DNA reads as TGTGCCAGCACCAACCAGAACACCGGGGAGCTGTTTTTT. The genes are TRBV12-3 or TRBV12-4 and TRBJ2-2; D is unclear. V was trimmed by 7 bases and J by 1 base, leaving 7 bases between them. The CDR3 runs 13 residues.

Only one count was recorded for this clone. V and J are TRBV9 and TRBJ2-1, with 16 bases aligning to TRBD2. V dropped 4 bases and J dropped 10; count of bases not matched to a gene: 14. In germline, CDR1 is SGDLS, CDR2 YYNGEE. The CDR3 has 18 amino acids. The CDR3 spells CASSPSTGTSGRAWEQFF. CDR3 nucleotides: TGTGCCAGCAGCCCTTCCACCGGGACTAGCGGGAGGGCGTGGGAGCAGTTCTTC.

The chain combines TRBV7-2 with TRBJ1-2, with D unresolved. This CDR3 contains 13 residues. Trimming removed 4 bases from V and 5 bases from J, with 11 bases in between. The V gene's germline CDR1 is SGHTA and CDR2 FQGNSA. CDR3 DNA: TGTGCCAGCAGCTCCCCCCCCGGTTATGGCTACACCTTC. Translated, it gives CASSSPPGYGYTF.

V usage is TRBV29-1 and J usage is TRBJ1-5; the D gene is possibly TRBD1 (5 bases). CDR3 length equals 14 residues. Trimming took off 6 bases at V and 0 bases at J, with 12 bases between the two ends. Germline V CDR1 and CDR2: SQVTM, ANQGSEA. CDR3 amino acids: CSVGDGYSNQPQHF. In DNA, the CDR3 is TGCAGCGTGGGGGACGGATATAGCAATCAGCCCCAGCATTTT.

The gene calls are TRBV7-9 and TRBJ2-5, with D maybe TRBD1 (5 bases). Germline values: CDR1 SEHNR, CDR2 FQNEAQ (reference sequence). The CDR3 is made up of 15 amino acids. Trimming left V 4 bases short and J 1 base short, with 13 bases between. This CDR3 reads CASSSWQGSQETQYF. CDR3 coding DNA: TGTGCCAGCAGCTCGTGGCAGGGCTCCCAAGAGACCCAGTACTTC.

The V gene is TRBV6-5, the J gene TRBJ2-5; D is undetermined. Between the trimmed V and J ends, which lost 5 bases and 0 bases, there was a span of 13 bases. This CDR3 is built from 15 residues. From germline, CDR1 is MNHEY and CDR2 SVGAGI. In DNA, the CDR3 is TGTGCCAGCAGTCCCCTTGACTGGTACCAAGAGACCCAGTACTTC. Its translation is CASSPLDWYQETQYF.

For the CDR3, the DNA is TGTGCCACCAGCATCCGAAGGGCTAGCGGGGCATACAATGAGCAGTTCTTC. Translation: CATSIRRASGAYNEQFF. This sequence joins TRBV15 and TRBJ2-1; 9 bases are a match to TRBD2. Germline CDR1 is LNHNV and CDR2 is YYDKDF (reference sequence). The CDR3 loop spans 17 amino acids. The J segment lost 4 bases and the V segment lost 4 bases, leaving 11 bases of the junction unmatched.

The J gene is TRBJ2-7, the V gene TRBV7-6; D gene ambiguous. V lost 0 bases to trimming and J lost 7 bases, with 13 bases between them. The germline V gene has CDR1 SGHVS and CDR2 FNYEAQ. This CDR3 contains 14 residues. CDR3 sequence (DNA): TGTGCCAGCAGCTTAGCGCTGGCGGTCGGGGAGCAGTACTTC. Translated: CASSLALAVGEQYF.

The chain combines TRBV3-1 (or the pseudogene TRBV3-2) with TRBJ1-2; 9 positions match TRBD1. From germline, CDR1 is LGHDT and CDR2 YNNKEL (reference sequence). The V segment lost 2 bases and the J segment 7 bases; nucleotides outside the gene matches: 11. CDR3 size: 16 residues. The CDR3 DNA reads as TGTGCCAGCAGCCAACTCTTCTCGGGACAGGGAGGTGGCTACACCTTC. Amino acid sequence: CASSQLFSGQGGGYTF.

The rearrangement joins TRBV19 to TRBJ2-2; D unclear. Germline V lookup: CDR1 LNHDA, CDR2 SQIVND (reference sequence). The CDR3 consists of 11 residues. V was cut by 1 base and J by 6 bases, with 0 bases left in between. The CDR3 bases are TGTGCCAGTAGTATAGCCGGGGAGCTGTTTTTT. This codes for CASSIAGELFF.

CDR3 sequence (DNA): TGTGCCAGCAGTCCGGGACAGGGGCGGTCCGGGGAGCTGTTTTTT. Its protein product is CASSPGQGRSGELFF. The chain uses TRBV6-5 and TRBJ2-2; 10 nucleotides align to TRBD1. The V segment lost 5 bases and the J segment 6 bases; nucleotides outside the gene matches: 6. The CDR3 consists of 15 residues. Germline assignment: CDR1 MNHEY and CDR2 SVGAGI.

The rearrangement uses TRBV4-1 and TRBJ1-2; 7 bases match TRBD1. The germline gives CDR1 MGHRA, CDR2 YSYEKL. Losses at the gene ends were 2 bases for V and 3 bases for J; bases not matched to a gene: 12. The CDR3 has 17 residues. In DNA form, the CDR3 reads TGCGCCAGCAGCCAATGGACAGGCCGGACCTCCTACTATGGCTACACCTTC. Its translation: CASSQWTGRTSYYGYTF.

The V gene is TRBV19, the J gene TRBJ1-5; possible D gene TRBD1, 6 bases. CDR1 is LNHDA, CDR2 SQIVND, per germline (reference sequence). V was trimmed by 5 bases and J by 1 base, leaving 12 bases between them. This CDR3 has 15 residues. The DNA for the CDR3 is TGTGCCAGTAGTCCCCGGGACATAAGCAATCAGCCCCAGCATTTT. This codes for CASSPRDISNQPQHF. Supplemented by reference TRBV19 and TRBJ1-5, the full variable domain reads DGGITQSPKYLFRKEGQNVTLSCEQNLNHDAMYWYRQDPGQGLRLIYYSQIVNDFQKGDIAEGYSVSREKKESFPLTVTSAQKNPTAFYLCASSPRDISNQPQHFGDGTRLSIL.

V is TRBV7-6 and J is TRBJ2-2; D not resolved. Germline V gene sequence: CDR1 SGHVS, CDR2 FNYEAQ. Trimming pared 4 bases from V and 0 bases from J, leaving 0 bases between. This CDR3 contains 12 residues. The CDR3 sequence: CASSSNTGELFF. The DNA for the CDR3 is TGTGCCAGCAGCTCGAACACCGGGGAGCTGTTTTTT.

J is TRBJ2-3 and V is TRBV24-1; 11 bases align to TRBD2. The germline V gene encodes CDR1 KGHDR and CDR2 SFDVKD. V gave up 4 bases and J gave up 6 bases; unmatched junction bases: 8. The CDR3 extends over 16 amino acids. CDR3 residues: CATSDAGTSGLDTQYF. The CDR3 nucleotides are TGTGCCACCAGTGACGCCGGGACTAGCGGACTCGATACGCAGTATTTT.

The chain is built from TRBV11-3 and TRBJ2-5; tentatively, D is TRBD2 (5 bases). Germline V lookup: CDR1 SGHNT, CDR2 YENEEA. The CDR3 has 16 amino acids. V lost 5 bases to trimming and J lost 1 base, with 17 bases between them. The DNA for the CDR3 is TGTGCCAGCAGCCCATCCGGGCCCCTAGCCCAAGAGACCCAGTACTTC. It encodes CASSPSGPLAQETQYF.

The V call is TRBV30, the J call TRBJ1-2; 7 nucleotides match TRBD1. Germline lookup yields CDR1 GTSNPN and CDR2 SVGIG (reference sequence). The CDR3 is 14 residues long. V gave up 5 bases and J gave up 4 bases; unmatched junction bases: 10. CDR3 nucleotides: TGTGCCTGGTCTTGGGACAGTCCGACCTATGGCTACACCTTC. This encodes CAWSWDSPTYGYTF.

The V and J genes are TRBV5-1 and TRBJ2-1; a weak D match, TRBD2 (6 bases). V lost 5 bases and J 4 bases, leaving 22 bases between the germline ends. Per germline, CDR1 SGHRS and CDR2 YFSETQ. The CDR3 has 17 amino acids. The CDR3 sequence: CASRAWNTRLVYNEQFF. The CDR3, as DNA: TGCGCCAGCAGAGCTTGGAATACGAGACTAGTGTACAATGAGCAGTTCTTC. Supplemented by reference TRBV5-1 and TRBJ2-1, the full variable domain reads KAGVTQTPRYLIKTRGQQVTLSCSPISGHRSVSWYQQTPGQGLQFLFEYFSETQRNKGNFPGRFSGRQFSNSRSEMNVSTLELGDSALYLCASRAWNTRLVYNEQFFGPGTRLTVL.

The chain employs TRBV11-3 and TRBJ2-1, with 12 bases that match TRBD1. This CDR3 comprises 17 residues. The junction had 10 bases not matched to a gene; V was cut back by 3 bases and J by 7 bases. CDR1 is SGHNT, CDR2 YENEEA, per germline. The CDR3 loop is CASSLGQGAIMSNEQFF. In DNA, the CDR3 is TGTGCCAGCAGCTTGGGACAGGGGGCGATTATGTCTAATGAGCAGTTCTTC.

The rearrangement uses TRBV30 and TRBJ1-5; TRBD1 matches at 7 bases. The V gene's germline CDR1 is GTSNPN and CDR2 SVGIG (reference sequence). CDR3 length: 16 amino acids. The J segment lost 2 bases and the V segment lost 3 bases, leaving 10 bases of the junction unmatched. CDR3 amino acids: CAWSVTAGTGNQPQHF. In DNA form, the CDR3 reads TGTGCCTGGAGCGTCACCGCAGGGACAGGCAATCAGCCCCAGCATTTT.

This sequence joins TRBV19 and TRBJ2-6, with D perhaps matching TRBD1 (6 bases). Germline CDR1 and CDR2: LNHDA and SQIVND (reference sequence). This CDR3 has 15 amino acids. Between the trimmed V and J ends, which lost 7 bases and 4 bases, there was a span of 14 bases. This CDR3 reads CASKNRDTGANVLTF. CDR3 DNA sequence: TGTGCCAGTAAAAACCGGGACACGGGGGCCAACGTCCTGACTTTC.